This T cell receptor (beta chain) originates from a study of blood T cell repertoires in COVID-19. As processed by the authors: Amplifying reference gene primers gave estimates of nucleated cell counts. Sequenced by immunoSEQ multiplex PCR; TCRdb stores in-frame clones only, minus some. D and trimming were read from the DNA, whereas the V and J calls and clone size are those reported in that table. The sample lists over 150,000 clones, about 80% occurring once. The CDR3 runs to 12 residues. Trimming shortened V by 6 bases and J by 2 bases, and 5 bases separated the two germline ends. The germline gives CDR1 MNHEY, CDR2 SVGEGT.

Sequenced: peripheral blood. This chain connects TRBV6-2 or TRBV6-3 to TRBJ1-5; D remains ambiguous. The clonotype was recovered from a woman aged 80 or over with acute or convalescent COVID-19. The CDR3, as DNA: TGTGCCAGCAGCTCGGGCAATCAGCCCCAGCATTTT. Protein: CASSSGNQPQHF.